This TCR beta chain came from a study of T-cell memory formation after mild COVID-19. MiXCR, run by TCRdb on the 5' RACE reads, gives a single entry per CDR3 protein. The sample has about 270,000 distinct CDR3 sequences; over 15% are singletons. This clonotype turned up a few times. The CDR3 consists of 15 residues. V was cut by 5 bases and J by 4 bases, with 17 bases left in between. Germline lookup yields CDR1 PRHDT and CDR2 FYEKMQ (reference sequence). The sequenced sample consisted of PBMCs or a T cell subset sorted from them (not recorded which). The rearrangement joins TRBV13 to TRBJ2-5; D ambiguous. The origin of this receptor is a man in his late teens or twenties who had mild COVID-19 (a few samples of this study predate the infection). Cell type and time point are not known. DNA for the CDR3: TGTGCCAGCAGCCCCCGGGCCTTCGTTGGAGAGACCCAGTACTTC. Its protein is CASSPRAFVGETQYF. The full variable domain, its missing parts supplied by reference TRBV13 and TRBJ2-5, is AAGVIQSPRHLIKEKRETATLKCYPIPRHDTVYWYQQGPGQDPQFLISFYEKMQSDKGSIPDRFSAQQFSDYHSELNMSSLELGDSALYFCASSPRAFVGETQYFGPGTRLLVL.